This TCR beta chain was observed in a study of T-cell memory formation after mild COVID-19. Study background: In these data, TCR clusters were largely donor specific. Study-level findings and limits: Nothing showed for sure that second-wave clones peaking on day 37 were SARS-CoV-2 specific. CD8+ contracting clones occupied EMRA, while CD4+ ones occupied mainly CM and EM.

Trimming took 4 bases from V and 3 from J; bases not matched to a gene: 12. In germline, CDR1 is KGHDR, CDR2 SFDVKD. The CDR3 covers 17 residues. As regards this clonotype: Its cognate antigen is unknown.

cDNA libraries for TCR alpha and TCR beta, carrying sample barcodes and UMIs, came from 5'RACE with constant-segment primers. TCRdb analysed the 5' RACE reads with MiXCR anew, one entry per CDR3 protein. Of approximately 190,000 distinct CDR3 sequences in the sample, approximately 20% were seen once. Material for sequencing was PBMCs or a T cell subset sorted from them (not recorded which). This rearrangement joins TRBV24-1 to TRBJ2-5; 8 bases match TRBD2. The TCR originated in an adult woman who had mild COVID-19 (a few samples of this study predate the infection). Cell type and time point are not known. The CDR3 here is CATSDHGLAPGKETQYF. The CDR3 nucleotides are TGTGCCACCAGTGACCACGGACTAGCACCCGGGAAAGAGACCCAGTACTTC.